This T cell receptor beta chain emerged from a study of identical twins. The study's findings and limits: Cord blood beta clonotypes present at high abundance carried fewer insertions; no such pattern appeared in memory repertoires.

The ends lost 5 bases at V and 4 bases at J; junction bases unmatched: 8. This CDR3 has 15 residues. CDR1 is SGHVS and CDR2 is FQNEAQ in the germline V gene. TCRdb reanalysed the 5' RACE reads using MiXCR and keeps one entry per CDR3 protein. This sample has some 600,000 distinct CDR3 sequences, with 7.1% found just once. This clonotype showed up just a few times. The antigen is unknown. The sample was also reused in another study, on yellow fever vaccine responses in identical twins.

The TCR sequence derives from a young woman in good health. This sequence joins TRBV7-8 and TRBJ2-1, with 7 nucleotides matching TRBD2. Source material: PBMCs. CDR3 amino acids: CASSHGSGKYNEQFF. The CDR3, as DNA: TGTGCCAGCAGCCACGGCAGCGGGAAGTACAATGAGCAGTTCTTC.